The clone carrying this T cell receptor (beta chain) has just a few counts. This sample stems from a study of T cells in Graves' hyperthyroidism and ophthalmopathy. What was amplified from RNA transcripts were TCR beta CDR3 regions. Primed by the HTBI set, a first-round RT-PCR was run on the TCR CDR3. TCRdb redid the calling of the multiplex PCR reads with MiXCR, one entry per CDR3 protein. The table includes about 560,000 distinct CDR3 sequences, 16% detected once. Trimming left V 2 bases short and J 2 bases short, with 10 bases between. Germline V gene sequence: CDR1 MNHEY, CDR2 SVGEGT. The CDR3 extends over 15 amino acids.

Sequencing was carried out using blood. This TCR came from a woman in her late teens or twenties with Graves' hyperthyroidism. V gene TRBV6-2 or TRBV6-3 combines with J gene TRBJ1-3; D unclear. The CDR3 sequence is CASSYSMVPGNTIYF. The CDR3 bases are TGTGCCAGCAGTTACAGTATGGTCCCTGGAAACACCATATATTTT.